These 23 T cell receptor beta chains were all obtained from the same sample, sequenced in a study of T cells in Graves' hyperthyroidism and ophthalmopathy. There were TCR beta CDR3 regions amplified from RNA transcripts. HTBI primers were used for first-round RT-PCR of the TCR CDR3. TCRdb redid the calling of the multiplex PCR reads with MiXCR, one entry per CDR3 protein. Found here are 500,000 to 750,000 distinct CDR3 sequences, under 60% of them singletons; the top ten hold around 8%. Material: peripheral blood or thyroid tissue (not recorded which). The receptors were sampled from a woman between 18 and 29 years old with Graves' hyperthyroidism.

Worth noting for this clonotype: Since a much larger clone is just one base distant, this may be a read error. V is TRBV5-6 and J is TRBJ2-7, with 11 bases lining up with TRBD2. Germline V gene lookup returns CDR1 SGHDT and CDR2 YYEEEE. CDR3 size: 18 residues. The CDR3 DNA reads TGTGCCGGCAGCTCCACCGGGACTAGCGGCTATAGACCCTACGAGCAGTACTTC. Protein product: CAGSSTGTSGYRPYEQYF.

This clonotype was counted at least ten times. The chain uses TRBV9 and TRBJ2-2, with a weak D call TRBD1 (6 bases). V lost 4 bases and J lost 0, with 10 bases in between. Germline V lookup: CDR1 SGDLS, CDR2 YYNGEE. The CDR3 runs to 15 residues. CDR3 region: CASSPTGTNTGELFF. DNA of the CDR3: TGTGCCAGCAGCCCCACAGGGACGAACACCGGGGAGCTGTTTTTT.

This clonotype was counted a few times. The chain employs TRBV6-2 or TRBV6-3 and TRBJ2-5; D may be TRBD2 (6 bases). The length of the CDR3 is 15 residues. From germline, CDR1 is MNHEY and CDR2 SVGEGT. V was trimmed by 6 bases and J by 1 base, leaving 15 bases between them. As DNA, the CDR3 is TGTGCCAGCAGCGGTACTAGCAGCCTCCAAGAGACCCAGTACTTC. Protein: CASSGTSSLQETQYF.

This clonotype was detected a few times. The V call is TRBV15, the J call TRBJ1-2, with D uncertain. The V end lost 0 bases, the J end lost 10 bases, and 12 bases lay between the germline ends. This CDR3 is built from 13 residues. Germline CDR1 LNHNV, CDR2 YYDKDF (reference sequence). The CDR3 reads CATSRDPGDAYTF. CDR3 in DNA: TGTGCCACCAGCAGAGATCCGGGAGATGCCTACACCTTC. Combining the CDR3 with reference TRBV15 and TRBJ1-2 gives the whole variable domain DAMVIQNPRYQVTQFGKPVTLSCSQTLNHNVMYWYQQKSSQAPKLLFHYYDKDFNNEADTPDNFQSRRPNTSFCFLDIRSPGLGDTAMYLCATSRDPGDAYTFGSGTRLTVV.

This rearrangement joins TRBV7-8 to TRBJ1-5; D gene ambiguous. Germline V gene data show CDR1 as SGHVS and CDR2 as FQNEAQ. This CDR3 has 15 residues. Trimming took off 5 bases at V and 3 bases at J, with 14 bases between the two ends. The CDR3 region is CASSLRAAINQPQHF. As DNA, the CDR3 is TGTGCCAGCAGCCTCCGTGCGGCCATCAATCAGCCCCAGCATTTT.

Note on this clonotype: Since a much larger clone is just one base distant, this may be a read error. The chain combines TRBV4-1 with TRBJ1-5; the match to TRBD1 covers 9 bases. Trimming took 4 bases from V and 7 from J; bases not matched to a gene: 11. Germline V gives CDR1 MGHRA, CDR2 YSYEKL. This CDR3 is built from 16 residues. CDR3 DNA sequence: TGCGCCAGCAGCCCGGAAACCGGGACAGGGAAACAGCCCCAGCATTTT. Its protein product is CASSPETGTGKQPQHF.

The J gene is TRBJ1-4, the V gene TRBV9; 8 bases fit TRBD1. The CDR3 extends over 15 amino acids. V shed 0 bases and J 3 bases; nucleotides not matched to a gene: 1. The V gene's germline CDR1 is SGDLS and CDR2 YYNGEE. CDR3 DNA: TGTGCCAGCAGCGTAGGGACAGGGTCTAATGAAAAACTGTTTTTT. Protein sequence: CASSVGTGSNEKLFF. The whole variable domain, remainder taken from reference TRBV9 and TRBJ1-4, is DSGVTQTPKHLITATGQRVTLRCSPRSGDLSVYWYQQSLDQGLQFLIQYYNGEERAKGNILERFSAQQFPDLHSELNLSSLELGDSALYFCASSVGTGSNEKLFFGSGTQLSVL.

V is TRBV10-3 and J is TRBJ1-1, with TRBD1 matching 7 bases. With 7 bases clipped from V and 4 bases from J, the junction kept 12 bases outside the gene matches. CDR1 and CDR2 (germline): ENHRY, SYGVKD. This CDR3 is built from 15 residues. CDR3 in DNA: TGTGCCATCATTGGGACAGCCGGTGGTGGCACTGAAGCTTTCTTT. This gives the protein CAIIGTAGGGTEAFF.

At least ten counts were recorded for this clonotype. The chain couples TRBV24-1 to TRBJ1-5, with 7 bases identical to TRBD1. V lost 4 bases, J lost 0 bases, and 2 bases stayed unmatched. Germline V gene data show CDR1 as KGHDR and CDR2 as SFDVKD. The length of the CDR3 is 15 residues. Here the CDR3 reads CATSETGLSNQPQHF. The DNA of the CDR3 is TGTGCCACCAGTGAGACAGGGCTTAGCAATCAGCCCCAGCATTTT.

This clonotype was seen many times. The chain joins TRBV4-2 to TRBJ2-7; D gene ambiguous. The CDR3 sequence is 13 residues long. Germline V gives CDR1 LGHNA, CDR2 YNFKEQ. Deletions cut 0 bases from V and 6 bases from J, with 9 bases between. The DNA for the CDR3 is TGTGCCAGCAGCCAAGATAGGGTTAGCGAGCAGTACTTC. It codes for CASSQDRVSEQYF.

This clonotype was detected ten times or more. V usage is TRBV5-4 and J usage is TRBJ1-1; D may be TRBD1 (5 bases). This CDR3 is 14 amino acids long. The ends were cut back, 0 bases at V and 3 bases at J, with 9 bases in the middle. The germline V gene encodes CDR1 SGHNT and CDR2 YYREEE (reference sequence). This CDR3 reads CASSLGGAYTEAFF. The CDR3 nucleotides are TGTGCCAGCAGCTTGGGGGGCGCTTACACTGAAGCTTTCTTT.

The V call is TRBV29-1, the J call TRBJ2-7, with 8 positions matching TRBD2. The J call is in doubt because the DNA end fits TRBJ2-1 better. The CDR3 has 15 residues. Germline V gene sequence: CDR1 SQVTM, CDR2 ANQGSEA. CDR3 loop: CSVEASGSTYNEQFF. The CDR3 DNA sequence: TGCAGCGTTGAAGCCAGCGGGAGTACCTACAATGAGCAGTTCTTC.

This clonotype came up a few times. This rearrangement joins TRBV2 to TRBJ2-1; D gene uncertain. The CDR3 is made up of 15 amino acids. The V end lost 5 bases, the J end lost 0 bases, and 11 bases lay between the germline ends. Germline loops: CDR1 SNHLY, CDR2 FYNNEI. In nucleotides, the CDR3 is TGTGCCAGCAGTAGAGCGCAGAGCTCCTACAATGAGCAGTTCTTC. Protein sequence: CASSRAQSSYNEQFF. Complete variable domain (other parts from reference TRBV2 and TRBJ2-1): EPEVTQTPSHQVTQMGQEVILRCVPISNHLYFYWYRQILGQKVEFLVSFYNNEISEKSEIFDDQFSVERPDGSNFTLKIRSTKLEDSAMYFCASSRAQSSYNEQFFGPGTRLTVL.

In its sample, this clonotype was seen many times. The chain joins TRBV11-2 to TRBJ2-5, with D perhaps matching TRBD1 or TRBD2 (5 bases each). The CDR3 has 14 amino acids. V lost 4 bases, J lost 1 base, and 10 bases lay in between. Germline-derived CDR1 and CDR2 are SGHAT and FQNNGV. CDR3 sequence reads: CASSWGPIQETQYF. Written as DNA, the CDR3 is TGTGCCAGCAGCTGGGGACCGATCCAAGAGACCCAGTACTTC.

This clonotype was recorded many times. The chain joins TRBV9 to TRBJ2-6; D perhaps matches TRBD1 (6 bases). From germline, CDR1 is SGDLS and CDR2 YYNGEE. The CDR3 has 14 residues. V was pared by 5 bases and J by 1 base, with 7 bases between. As DNA, the CDR3 is TGTGCCAGCAGGAGGGGGTCTGGGGCCAACGTCCTGACTTTC. Amino acid sequence: CASRRGSGANVLTF.

This clonotype was found many times. This chain joins TRBV5-4 and TRBJ1-1, with a possible D match to TRBD1 (6 bases). Trimming stripped 7 bases from V and 2 bases from J, with 18 bases between. The V gene's germline CDR1 is SGHNT and CDR2 YYREEE (reference sequence). The CDR3 is 15 amino acids. The CDR3 loop reads CASGTPRTANTEAFF. The CDR3 DNA sequence: TGTGCCAGCGGTACCCCGAGGACAGCTAACACTGAAGCTTTCTTT.

This clonotype was recorded many times. V is TRBV13 and J is TRBJ2-7, with D possibly called TRBD1 or TRBD2 (5 bases each). Germline assignment: CDR1 PRHDT and CDR2 FYEKMQ (reference sequence). Trimming cost V 4 bases and J 2 bases, with 12 bases left between them. The CDR3 is made up of 14 amino acids. The chain's CDR3 is CASSSLGDPYEQYF. The CDR3 nucleotides read TGTGCCAGCAGCTCCTTGGGGGACCCCTACGAGCAGTACTTC.

The chain joins TRBV12-5 to TRBJ2-5, with TRBD2 matching over 7 bases. CDR1 is LGHNT, CDR2 FRNRAP, per germline. CDR3 length: 18 residues. V lost 0 bases and J lost 4; bases outside the gene matches: 14. CDR3 in DNA: TGTGCTAGTGGTTTGGTATCCGCGGGGGTGAGGTTAAGAGAGACCCAGTACTTC. The encoded protein is CASGLVSAGVRLRETQYF.

As regards this clonotype: A much larger clone sits a single nucleotide away, making a read error possible. The chain recombines TRBV15 with TRBJ1-1, with 10 positions matching TRBD1. Per the germline V gene, CDR1 is LNHNV and CDR2 is YYDKDF (reference sequence). The CDR3 length is 14 residues. V dropped 5 bases and J dropped 3; count of bases not matched to a gene: 3. The CDR3 sequence is CATSGGTGDTEAFF. The CDR3 nucleotides are TGTGCCACCAGCGGGGGGACAGGGGACACTGAAGCTTTCTTT. The full variable domain, in which reference TRBV15 and TRBJ1-1 provide the parts outside the CDR3, is DAMVIQNPRYQVTQFGKPVTLSCSQTLNHNVMYWYQQKSSQAPKLLFHYYDKDFNNEADTPDNFQSRRPNTSFCFLDIRSPGLGDTAMYLCATSGGTGDTEAFFGQGTRLTVV.

This clonotype was recorded once. One junction end does not reproduce the germline sequence, and a read error may be involved. The chain joins TRBV7-6 to TRBJ2-2, with 10 bases that match TRBD1. Germline values: CDR1 SGHVS, CDR2 FNYEAQ. CDR3 length: 10 amino acids. CDR3 coding DNA: TGTGCCAGCAGACGGGACAGGGGAAATTTT. Residues: CASRRDRGNF.

J is TRBJ1-1 and V is TRBV19; no reliable D call. V was pared by 5 bases and J by 1 base, with 11 bases between. Germline V gene lookup returns CDR1 LNHDA and CDR2 SQIVND (reference sequence). CDR3 size: 14 residues. The chain's CDR3 is CASSLTSANTEAFF. For the CDR3, the DNA is TGTGCCAGTAGTTTGACATCCGCGAACACTGAAGCTTTCTTT. Full variable domain (missing parts from reference TRBV19 and TRBJ1-1): DGGITQSPKYLFRKEGQNVTLSCEQNLNHDAMYWYRQDPGQGLRLIYYSQIVNDFQKGDIAEGYSVSREKKESFPLTVTSAQKNPTAFYLCASSLTSANTEAFFGQGTRLTVV.

Ten or more counts support this clonotype. V usage is TRBV19 and J usage is TRBJ2-7; D is tentatively TRBD1 or TRBD2 (5 bases each). This CDR3 is built from 12 residues. Germline CDR1 and CDR2: LNHDA and SQIVND (reference sequence). The V gene lost 6 bases and the J gene lost 7 bases, with 13 bases spanning the gap. The CDR3 here is CASRGDQGEQYF. The CDR3 DNA sequence: TGTGCCAGTAGGGGGGACCAGGGAGAGCAGTACTTC.

Details on this clonotype: Its ends do not fully match the called genes, so a read error is possible. The gene calls are TRBV24-1 and TRBJ1-1, with 7 bases aligning to TRBD1. CDR1 and CDR2 (germline): KGHDR, SFDVKD. The CDR3 has 15 residues. The CDR3 region has the DNA TGCGCCACCAGCAGAGGACAGGACCTGAACACTGAAGCTTTCTTT. Translation gives CATSRGQDLNTEAFF.